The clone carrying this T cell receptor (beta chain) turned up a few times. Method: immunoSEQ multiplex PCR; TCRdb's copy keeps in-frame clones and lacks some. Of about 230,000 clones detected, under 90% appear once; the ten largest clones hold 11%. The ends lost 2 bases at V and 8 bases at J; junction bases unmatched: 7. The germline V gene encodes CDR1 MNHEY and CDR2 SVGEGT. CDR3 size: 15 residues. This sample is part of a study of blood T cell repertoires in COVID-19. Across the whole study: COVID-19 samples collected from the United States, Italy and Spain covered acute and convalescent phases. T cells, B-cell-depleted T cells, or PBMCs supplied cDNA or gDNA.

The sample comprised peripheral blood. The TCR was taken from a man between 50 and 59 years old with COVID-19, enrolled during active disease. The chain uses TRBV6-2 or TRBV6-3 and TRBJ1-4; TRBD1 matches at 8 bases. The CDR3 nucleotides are TGTGCCAGCAGTTACGGTGGACAGGGATCAGAAAAACTGTTTTTT. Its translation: CASSYGGQGSEKLFF.